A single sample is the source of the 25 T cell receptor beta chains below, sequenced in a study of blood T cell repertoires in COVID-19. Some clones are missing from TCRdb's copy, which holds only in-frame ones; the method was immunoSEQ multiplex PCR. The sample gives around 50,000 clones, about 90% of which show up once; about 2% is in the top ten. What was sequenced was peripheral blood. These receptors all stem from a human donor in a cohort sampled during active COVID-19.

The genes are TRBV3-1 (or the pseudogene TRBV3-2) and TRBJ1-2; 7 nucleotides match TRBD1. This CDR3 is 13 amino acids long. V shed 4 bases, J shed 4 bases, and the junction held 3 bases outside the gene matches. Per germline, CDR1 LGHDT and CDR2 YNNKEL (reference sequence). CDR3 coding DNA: TGTGCCAGCAGCCCCGGGACAGCCTATGGCTACACCTTC. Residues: CASSPGTAYGYTF.

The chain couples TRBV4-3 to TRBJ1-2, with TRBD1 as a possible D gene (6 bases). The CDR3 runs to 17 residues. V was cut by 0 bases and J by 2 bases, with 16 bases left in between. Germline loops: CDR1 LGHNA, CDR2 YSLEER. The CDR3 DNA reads TGCGCCAGCAGCCAAGATGACCTTGGACAGTTCAACTATGGCTACACCTTC. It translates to CASSQDDLGQFNYGYTF.

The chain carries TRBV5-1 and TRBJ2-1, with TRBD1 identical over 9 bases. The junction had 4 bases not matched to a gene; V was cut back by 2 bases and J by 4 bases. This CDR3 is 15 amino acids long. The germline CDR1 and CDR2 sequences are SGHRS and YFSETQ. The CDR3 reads CASSLGDREYNEQFF. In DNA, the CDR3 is TGCGCCAGCAGCTTAGGGGACAGGGAGTACAATGAGCAGTTCTTC.

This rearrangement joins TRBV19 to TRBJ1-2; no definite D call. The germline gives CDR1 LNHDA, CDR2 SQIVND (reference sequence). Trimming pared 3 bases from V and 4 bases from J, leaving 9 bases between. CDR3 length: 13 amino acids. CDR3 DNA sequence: TGTGCCAGTAGTATGCCAGGACTCTATGGCTACACCTTC. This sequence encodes CASSMPGLYGYTF.

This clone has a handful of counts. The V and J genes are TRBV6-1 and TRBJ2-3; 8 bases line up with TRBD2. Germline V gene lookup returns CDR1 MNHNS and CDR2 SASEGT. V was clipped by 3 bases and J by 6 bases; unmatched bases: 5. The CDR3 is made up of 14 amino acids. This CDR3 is CASSEAAGADTQYF. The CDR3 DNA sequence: TGTGCCAGCAGTGAGGCAGCGGGAGCCGATACGCAGTATTTT.

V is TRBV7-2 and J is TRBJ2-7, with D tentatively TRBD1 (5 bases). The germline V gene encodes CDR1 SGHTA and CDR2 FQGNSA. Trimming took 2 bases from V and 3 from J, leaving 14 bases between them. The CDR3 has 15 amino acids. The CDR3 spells CASSLQERGLYEQYF. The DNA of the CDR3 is TGTGCCAGCAGCTTACAAGAAAGGGGCCTCTACGAGCAGTACTTC. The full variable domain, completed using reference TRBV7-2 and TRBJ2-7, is GAGVSQSPSNKVTEKGKDVELRCDPISGHTALYWYRQSLGQGLEFLIYFQGNSAPDKSGLPSDRFSAERTGGSVSTLTIQRTQQEDSAVYLCASSLQERGLYEQYFGPGTRLTVT.

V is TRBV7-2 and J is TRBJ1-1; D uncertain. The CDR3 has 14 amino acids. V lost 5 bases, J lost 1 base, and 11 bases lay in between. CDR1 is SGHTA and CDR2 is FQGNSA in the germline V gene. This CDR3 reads CASSARRGNTEAFF. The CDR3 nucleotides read TGTGCCAGCAGCGCCAGACGGGGGAACACTGAAGCTTTCTTT.

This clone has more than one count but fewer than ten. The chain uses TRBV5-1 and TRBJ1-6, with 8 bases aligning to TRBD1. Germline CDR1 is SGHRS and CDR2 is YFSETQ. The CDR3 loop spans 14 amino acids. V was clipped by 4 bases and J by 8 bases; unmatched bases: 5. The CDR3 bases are TGCGCCAGCAGCATCAGGGGGCGAGATTCACCCCTCCACTTT. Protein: CASSIRGRDSPLHF. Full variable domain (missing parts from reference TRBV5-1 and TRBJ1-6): KAGVTQTPRYLIKTRGQQVTLSCSPISGHRSVSWYQQTPGQGLQFLFEYFSETQRNKGNFPGRFSGRQFSNSRSEMNVSTLELGDSALYLCASSIRGRDSPLHFGNGTRLTVT.

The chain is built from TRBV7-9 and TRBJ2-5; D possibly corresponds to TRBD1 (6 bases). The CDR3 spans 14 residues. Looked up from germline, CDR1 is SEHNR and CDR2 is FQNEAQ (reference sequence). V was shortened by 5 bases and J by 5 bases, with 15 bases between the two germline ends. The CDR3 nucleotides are TGTGCCAGCAGCCACCACAGGGACGCGGAGACCCAGTACTTC. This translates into CASSHHRDAETQYF.

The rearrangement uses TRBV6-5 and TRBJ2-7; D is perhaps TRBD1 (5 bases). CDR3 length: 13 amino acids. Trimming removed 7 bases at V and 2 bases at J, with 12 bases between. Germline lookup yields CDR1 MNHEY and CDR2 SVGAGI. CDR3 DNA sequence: TGTGCCAGCACCTCAGGGCGCGCCTACGAGCAGTACTTC. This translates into CASTSGRAYEQYF.

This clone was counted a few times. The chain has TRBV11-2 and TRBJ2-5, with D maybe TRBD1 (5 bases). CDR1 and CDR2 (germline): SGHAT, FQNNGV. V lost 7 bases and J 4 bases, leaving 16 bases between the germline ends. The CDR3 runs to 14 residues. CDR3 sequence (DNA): TGTGCCAGCACCTCGCTGGGGCCGATAGAGACCCAGTACTTC. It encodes CASTSLGPIETQYF.

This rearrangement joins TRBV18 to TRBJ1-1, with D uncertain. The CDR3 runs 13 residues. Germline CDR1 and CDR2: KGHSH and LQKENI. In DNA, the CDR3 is TGTGCAGCTTCTCTAACTTTGAACACTGAAGCTTTCTTT. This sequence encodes CAASLTLNTEAFF. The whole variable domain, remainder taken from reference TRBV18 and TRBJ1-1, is NAGVMQNPRHLVRRRGQEARLRCSPMKGHSHVYWYRQLPEEGLKFMVYLQKENIIDESGMPKERFSAEFPKEGPSILRIQQVVRGDSAAYFCAASLTLNTEAFFGQGTRLTVV.

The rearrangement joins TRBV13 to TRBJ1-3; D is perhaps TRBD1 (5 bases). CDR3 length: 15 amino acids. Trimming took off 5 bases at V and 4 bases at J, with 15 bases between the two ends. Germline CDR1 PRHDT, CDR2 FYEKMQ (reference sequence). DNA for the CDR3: TGTGCCAGCAGCCCGCAGGGTGGCCCGGGAAACACCATATATTTT. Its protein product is CASSPQGGPGNTIYF.

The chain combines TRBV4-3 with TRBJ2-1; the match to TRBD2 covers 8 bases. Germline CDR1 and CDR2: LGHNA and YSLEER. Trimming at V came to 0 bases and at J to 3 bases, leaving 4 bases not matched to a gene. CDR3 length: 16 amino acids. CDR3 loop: CASSQELTSDYNEQFF. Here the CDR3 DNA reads TGCGCCAGCAGCCAAGAGCTGACTAGCGACTACAATGAGCAGTTCTTC.

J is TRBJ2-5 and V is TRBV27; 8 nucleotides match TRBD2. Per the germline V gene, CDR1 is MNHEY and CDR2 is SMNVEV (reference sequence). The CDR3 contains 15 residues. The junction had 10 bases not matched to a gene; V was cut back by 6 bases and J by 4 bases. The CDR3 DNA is TGTGCCAGCAGGAGACGAGCGGGAGAGGGAGAGACCCAGTACTTC. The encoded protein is CASRRRAGEGETQYF.

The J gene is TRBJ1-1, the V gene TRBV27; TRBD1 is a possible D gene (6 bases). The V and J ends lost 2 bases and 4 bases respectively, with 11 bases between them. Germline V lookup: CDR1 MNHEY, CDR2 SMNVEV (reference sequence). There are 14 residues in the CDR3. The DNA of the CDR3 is TGTGCCAGCAGTTTAAACAGGGTATCCACTGAAGCTTTCTTT. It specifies CASSLNRVSTEAFF.

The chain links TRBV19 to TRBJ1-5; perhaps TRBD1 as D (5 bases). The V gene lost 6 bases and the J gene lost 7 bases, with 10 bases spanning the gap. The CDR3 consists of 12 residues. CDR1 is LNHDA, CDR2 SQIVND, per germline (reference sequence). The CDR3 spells CASSRQRQPQHF. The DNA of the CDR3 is TGTGCCAGTAGCCGACAGCGACAGCCCCAGCATTTT.

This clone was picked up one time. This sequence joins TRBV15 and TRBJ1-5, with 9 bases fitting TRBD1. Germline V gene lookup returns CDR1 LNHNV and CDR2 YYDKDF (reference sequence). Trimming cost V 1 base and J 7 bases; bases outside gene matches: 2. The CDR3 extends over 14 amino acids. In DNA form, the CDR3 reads TGTGCCACCAGCAGAGGACAGGGGGTCCAGCCCCAGCATTTT. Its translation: CATSRGQGVQPQHF.

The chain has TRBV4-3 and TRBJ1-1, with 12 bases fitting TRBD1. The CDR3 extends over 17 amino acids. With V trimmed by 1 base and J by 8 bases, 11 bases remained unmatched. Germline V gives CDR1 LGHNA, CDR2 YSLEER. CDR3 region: CASSQARPRDRGLEAFF. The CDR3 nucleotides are TGCGCCAGCAGCCAAGCCCGCCCCCGGGACAGGGGGCTGGAAGCTTTCTTT.

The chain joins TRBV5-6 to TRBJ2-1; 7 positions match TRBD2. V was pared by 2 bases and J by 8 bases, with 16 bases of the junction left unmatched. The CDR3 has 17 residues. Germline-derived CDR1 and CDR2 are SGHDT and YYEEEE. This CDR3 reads CASSFPLPRSLAYEQFF. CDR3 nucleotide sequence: TGTGCCAGCAGCTTCCCCTTGCCCCGATCACTAGCGTATGAGCAGTTCTTC.

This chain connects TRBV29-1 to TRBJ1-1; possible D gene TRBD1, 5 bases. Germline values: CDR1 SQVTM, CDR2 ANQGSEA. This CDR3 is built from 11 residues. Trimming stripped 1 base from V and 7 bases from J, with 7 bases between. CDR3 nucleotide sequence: TGCAGCGTTGAAGGGGGGGTTGAAGCTTTCTTT. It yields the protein CSVEGGVEAFF.

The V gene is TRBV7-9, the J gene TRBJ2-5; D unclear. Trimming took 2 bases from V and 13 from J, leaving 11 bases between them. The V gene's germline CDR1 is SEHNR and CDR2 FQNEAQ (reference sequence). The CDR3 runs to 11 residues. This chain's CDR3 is CASSLRSTPYF. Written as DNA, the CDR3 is TGTGCCAGCAGCTTAAGATCTACGCCGTACTTC.

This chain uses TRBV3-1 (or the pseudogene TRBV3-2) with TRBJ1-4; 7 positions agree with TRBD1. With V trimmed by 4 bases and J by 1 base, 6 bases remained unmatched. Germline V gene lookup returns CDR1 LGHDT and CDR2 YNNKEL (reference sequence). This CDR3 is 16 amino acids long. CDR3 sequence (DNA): TGTGCCAGCAGCCTCTCCGACAGGGTAACTAATGAAAAACTGTTTTTT. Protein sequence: CASSLSDRVTNEKLFF.

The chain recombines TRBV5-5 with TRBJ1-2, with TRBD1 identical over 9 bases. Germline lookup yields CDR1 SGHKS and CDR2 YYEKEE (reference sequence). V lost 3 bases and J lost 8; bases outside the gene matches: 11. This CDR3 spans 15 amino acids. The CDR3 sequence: CASSWGQGALGGYTF. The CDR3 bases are TGTGCCAGCAGCTGGGGACAGGGCGCGCTAGGAGGCTACACCTTC.

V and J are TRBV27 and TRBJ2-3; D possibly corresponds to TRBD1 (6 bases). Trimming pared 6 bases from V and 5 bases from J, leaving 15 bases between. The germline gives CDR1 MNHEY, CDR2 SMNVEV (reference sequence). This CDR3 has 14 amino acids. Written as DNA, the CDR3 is TGTGCCAGCAGACCCACAGGGTTCAGAGATACGCAGTATTTT. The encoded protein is CASRPTGFRDTQYF.